This passage covers 21 T cell receptor beta chains from one sample sequenced in a study of persistence of HIV-infected CD4 T cells. What these receptors recognize is not known. Anti-CD3/anti-CD28 beads served as a nonspecific positive control stimulus. Sorting selected CD4+ T cells upregulating both CD40 ligand and CD69. Sequencing used immunoSEQ version 4 in survey mode. Profiling relied on immunoSEQ multiplex PCR, and the TCRdb table lists in-frame clones only, not all of them. The sample lists under 50,000 clones; 70% to 90% were seen once. The sample here was CD4+ T cells sorted from PBMCs after roughly 18-hour stimulation, taken from a patient who received antiretroviral therapy. The origin of the receptors is an adult woman with HIV who was CMV-seropositive.

The chain uses TRBV24-1 and TRBJ2-2, with no clear D. Germline V gene sequence: CDR1 KGHDR, CDR2 SFDVKD. Trimming removed 5 bases at V and 2 bases at J, with 8 bases between. The CDR3 has 14 residues. DNA for the CDR3: TGTGCCACCAGTGGCGGCAGAAACACCGGGGAGCTGTTTTTT. Protein product: CATSGGRNTGELFF.

The rearrangement links TRBV5-8 to TRBJ2-5, with 8 nucleotides matching TRBD1. The CDR3 length is 14 residues. Germline CDR1 SGHTS, CDR2 YDEGEE. Trimming removed 4 bases from V and 4 bases from J; junction bases left unmatched: 6. The CDR3 here is CASSVRTGGETQYF. The DNA for the CDR3 is TGTGCCAGCAGCGTAAGAACAGGGGGAGAGACCCAGTACTTC. The variable domain in full, with the rest retrieved from reference TRBV5-8 and TRBJ2-5, is EAGVTQSPTHLIKTRGQQATLRCSPISGHTSVYWYQQALGLGLQFLLWYDEGEERNRGNFPPRFSGRQFPNYSSELNVNALELEDSALYLCASSVRTGGETQYFGPGTRLLVL.

This sequence joins TRBV7-2 and TRBJ1-2; no reliable D call. Germline loops: CDR1 SGHTA, CDR2 FQGNSA. This CDR3 region has 14 residues. Deletions cut 0 bases from V and 4 bases from J, with 9 bases between. CDR3 region: CASSLARGIYGYTF. The CDR3 coding sequence is TGTGCCAGCAGCTTAGCTCGGGGAATCTATGGCTACACCTTC.

The chain joins TRBV29-1 to TRBJ1-1, with a tentative D call TRBD1 (6 bases). The germline V gene encodes CDR1 SQVTM and CDR2 ANQGSEA. This CDR3 has 13 residues. V lost 4 bases to trimming and J lost 11 bases, with 20 bases between them. CDR3 in amino acids: CSVASSGGAEAFF. The DNA for the CDR3 is TGCAGCGTTGCATCCAGCGGGGGGGCGGAGGCTTTCTTT.

The chain is built from TRBV28 and TRBJ1-2; 10 bases match TRBD1. This CDR3 spans 16 amino acids. CDR1 is MDHEN and CDR2 is SYDVKM in the germline V gene. V lost 1 base and J lost 8; bases outside the gene matches: 10. The CDR3 bases are TGTGCCAGCAGTTTATTAAAAGGGACAGGGGAAAAGGGCTACACCTTC. This translates into CASSLLKGTGEKGYTF.

This clone was seen more than once but under ten times. The chain recombines TRBV18 with TRBJ2-2; possible D gene TRBD1, 6 bases. The germline CDR1 and CDR2 sequences are KGHSH and LQKENI. Trimming left V 8 bases short and J 5 bases short, with 18 bases between. CDR3 length: 15 amino acids. The CDR3 loop is CASAEGQKGTGELFF. The DNA for the CDR3 is TGTGCCAGCGCAGAAGGACAGAAGGGGACCGGGGAGCTGTTTTTT.

The chain employs TRBV24-1 and TRBJ2-5, with 9 positions matching TRBD2. Germline CDR1 is KGHDR and CDR2 is SFDVKD. Trimming cost V 10 bases and J 1 base; bases outside gene matches: 6. The CDR3 runs to 14 residues. The CDR3 DNA reads as TGTGCCACTCGGGGTAGCGGGGGCCAAGAGACCCAGTACTTC. It yields the protein CATRGSGGQETQYF.

The chain links TRBV3-1 (or the pseudogene TRBV3-2) to TRBJ1-3, with TRBD1 as a possible D gene (6 bases). The CDR3 totals 17 residues. Germline lookup yields CDR1 LGHDT and CDR2 YNNKEL (reference sequence). The V gene lost 5 bases and the J gene lost 3 bases, with 20 bases spanning the gap. The CDR3 sequence: CASSFSLQGFGGNTIYF. For the CDR3, the DNA is TGTGCCAGCAGCTTCTCGTTACAGGGTTTCGGTGGAAACACCATATATTTT.

V usage is TRBV7-9 and J usage is TRBJ1-3; no definite D call. Per germline, CDR1 SEHNR and CDR2 FQNEAQ (reference sequence). Trimming took 1 base from V and 0 from J, leaving 7 bases between them. This CDR3 is 15 amino acids long. The CDR3 region is CASSLGANSGNTIYF. CDR3 DNA: TGTGCCAGCAGCTTAGGGGCCAACTCTGGAAACACCATATATTTT.

This clone was recorded once. The V and J genes are TRBV29-1 and TRBJ2-3, with 7 bases fitting TRBD1. The CDR3 runs 14 residues. Losses at the gene ends were 4 bases for V and 6 bases for J; bases not matched to a gene: 10. The germline CDR1 and CDR2 sequences are SQVTM and ANQGSEA. The CDR3 DNA follows: TGCAGCGTTGTCCAACCACAGGGGTGGGATACGCAGTATTTT. Its protein is CSVVQPQGWDTQYF.

The CDR3 here is CATSRGDGGATDTQYF. In DNA, the CDR3 is TGTGCCACCAGCAGAGGGGACGGGGGGGCTACAGATACGCAGTATTTT. The chain couples TRBV15 to TRBJ2-3, with TRBD2 identical over 8 bases. Germline V gene sequence: CDR1 LNHNV, CDR2 YYDKDF (reference sequence). V was clipped by 1 base and J by 3 bases; unmatched bases: 6. The CDR3 spans 16 residues.

This clone was observed a few times. V gene TRBV2 combines with J gene TRBJ1-1; D is possibly TRBD1 (6 bases). This CDR3 contains 14 residues. Germline V gene lookup returns CDR1 SNHLY and CDR2 FYNNEI. Trimming stripped 7 bases from V and 0 bases from J, with 12 bases between. The CDR3 protein is CASKRDTMNTEAFF. The CDR3 nucleotides are TGTGCCAGCAAACGGGACACAATGAACACTGAAGCTTTCTTT.

The chain joins TRBV3-1 (or the pseudogene TRBV3-2) to TRBJ1-2; TRBD1 matches 9 bases. This CDR3 comprises 13 residues. From germline, CDR1 is LGHDT and CDR2 YNNKEL (reference sequence). The ends lost 4 bases at V and 4 bases at J; junction bases unmatched: 1. The CDR3 region is CASSPGQGYGYTF. Written as DNA, the CDR3 is TGTGCCAGCAGCCCGGGACAGGGCTATGGCTACACCTTC.

The V gene is TRBV6-5, the J gene TRBJ1-6, with 10 bases aligning to TRBD1. This CDR3 is built from 14 residues. V lost 4 bases, J lost 9 bases, and 3 bases stayed unmatched. Per germline, CDR1 MNHEY and CDR2 SVGAGI. The CDR3 here is CASSWDRGGSPLHF. The CDR3 nucleotides are TGTGCCAGCAGTTGGGACAGGGGAGGTTCACCCCTCCACTTT.

The rearrangement joins TRBV24-1 to TRBJ2-3, with 8 bases that match TRBD1. This CDR3 contains 17 residues. Germline CDR1 KGHDR, CDR2 SFDVKD. Trimming at V came to 9 bases and at J to 0 bases, leaving 13 bases not matched to a gene. The CDR3, as DNA: TGTGCCACCGCCTCGCAGGGGGCCTCTTTTAGCACAGATACGCAGTATTTT. Its protein is CATASQGASFSTDTQYF.

The V and J genes are TRBV18 and TRBJ2-5; unclear D gene. Germline V gene sequence: CDR1 KGHSH, CDR2 LQKENI. The V and J ends lost 6 bases and 7 bases respectively, with 27 bases between them. This CDR3 is built from 17 residues. For the CDR3, the DNA is TGTGCCAGCTCCACACAAGATGCATGGTCTGGGATTGGGACCCAGTACTTC. It encodes CASSTQDAWSGIGTQYF.

The chain is built from TRBV6-5 and TRBJ1-1, with D tentatively TRBD1 (5 bases). The CDR3 sequence is 16 residues long. The germline gives CDR1 MNHEY, CDR2 SVGAGI. Trimming removed 4 bases from V and 5 bases from J, with 20 bases in between. CDR3 DNA sequence: TGTGCCAGCAGTTCCCTCCCCGCCGGGGGAGAGACTGAAGCTTTCTTT. This gives the protein CASSSLPAGGETEAFF.

The V gene is TRBV11-3, the J gene TRBJ1-2; TRBD1 aligns across 7 bases. V trimming: 5 bases; J trimming: 6 bases; junction bases outside the gene matches: 9. The CDR3 consists of 14 residues. Germline CDR1 is SGHNT and CDR2 is YENEEA. The CDR3 here is CASSLTGLSNGYTF. The DNA for the CDR3 is TGTGCCAGCAGCCTGACAGGGCTCTCCAATGGCTACACCTTC.

The chain employs TRBV7-3 and TRBJ2-1; 9 nucleotides align to TRBD1. V trimming: 6 bases; J trimming: 11 bases; junction bases outside the gene matches: 8. Germline assignment: CDR1 SGHTA and CDR2 FQGTGA. The CDR3 extends over 13 amino acids. The CDR3 DNA reads TGTGCCAGCAGTAGGGACAGGGACCTCAAGCAGTTCTTC. This sequence encodes CASSRDRDLKQFF.

This chain uses TRBV5-6 with TRBJ1-5; possibly TRBD1 for D (5 bases). The CDR3 length is 13 residues. Deletions cut 4 bases from V and 4 bases from J, with 9 bases between. Germline CDR1 reads SGHDT; CDR2 reads YYEEEE. CDR3 bases: TGTGCCAGCAGCACGGGACTTAATCAGCCCCAGCATTTT. It yields the protein CASSTGLNQPQHF. Full variable domain (remainder filled in from reference TRBV5-6 and TRBJ1-5): DAGVTQSPTHLIKTRGQQVTLRCSPKSGHDTVSWYQQALGQGPQFIFQYYEEEERQRGNFPDRFSGHQFPNYSSELNVNALLLGDSALYLCASSTGLNQPQHFGDGTRLSIL.

The chain's CDR3 is CSVVSSAGGPDTQYF. Here the CDR3 DNA reads TGCAGCGTTGTTTCCAGCGCGGGGGGGCCAGATACGCAGTATTTT. J is TRBJ2-3 and V is TRBV29-1; TRBD2 matches 9 bases. Germline assignment: CDR1 SQVTM and CDR2 ANQGSEA. The CDR3 consists of 15 residues. After removal of 4 bases from V and 4 bases from J, the junction contained 9 bases not matched to a gene.